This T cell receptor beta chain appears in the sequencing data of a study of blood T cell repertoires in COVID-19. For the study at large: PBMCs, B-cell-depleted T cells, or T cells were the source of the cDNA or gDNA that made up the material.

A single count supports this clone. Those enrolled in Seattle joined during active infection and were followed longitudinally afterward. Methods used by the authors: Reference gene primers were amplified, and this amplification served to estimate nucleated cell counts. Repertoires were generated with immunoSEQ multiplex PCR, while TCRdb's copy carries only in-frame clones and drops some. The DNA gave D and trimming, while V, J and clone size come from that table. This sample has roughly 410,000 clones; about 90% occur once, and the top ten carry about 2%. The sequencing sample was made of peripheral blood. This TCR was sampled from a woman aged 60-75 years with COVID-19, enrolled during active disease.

The CDR3 here is CASSLGPQRGDTQYF. The CDR3 DNA follows: TGTGCCAGCAGCTTAGGGCCCCAGAGGGGGGATACGCAGTATTTT. The rearrangement uses TRBV7-2 and TRBJ2-3; D possibly corresponds to TRBD1 (6 bases). The V gene's germline CDR1 is SGHTA and CDR2 FQGNSA. V was shortened by 1 base and J by 6 bases, with 14 bases between the two germline ends. CDR3 length: 15 amino acids.